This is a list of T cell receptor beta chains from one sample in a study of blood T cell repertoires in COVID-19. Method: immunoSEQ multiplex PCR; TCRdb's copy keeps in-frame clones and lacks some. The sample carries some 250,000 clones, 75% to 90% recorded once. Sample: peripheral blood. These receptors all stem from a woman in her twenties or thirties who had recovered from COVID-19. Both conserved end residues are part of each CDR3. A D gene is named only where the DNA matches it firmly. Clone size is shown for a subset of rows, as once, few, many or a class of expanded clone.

CASGLVRGEGNQPQHF | TGTGCTAGTGGTTTGGTAAGAGGGGAGGGCAATCAGCCCCAGCATTTT | NA | TRBJ1-5 | NA | TRBV12-5
CASSLNRQTYNEQFF | TGTGCCAGCAGTTTGAACAGACAAACTTACAATGAGCAGTTCTTC | NA | TRBJ2-1 | many | TRBV27
CASSPTGSYGYTF | TGTGCCAGCAGCCCGACAGGGTCCTATGGCTACACCTTC | TRBD1 | TRBJ1-2 | once | TRBV11-1
CASSIAGGPLGTEAFF | TGTGCCAGTAGTATAGCAGGGGGGCCATTAGGCACTGAAGCTTTCTTT | TRBD1 | TRBJ1-1 | NA | TRBV19
CASGLRSGVSNQPQHF | TGTGCTAGTGGACTAAGGTCAGGGGTGAGCAATCAGCCCCAGCATTTT | NA | TRBJ1-5 | NA | TRBV12-5
CASSPHTDTQYF | TGTGCCAGCAGCCCCCACACAGATACGCAGTATTTT | NA | TRBJ2-3 | NA | TRBV5-4
CASSFVTDTQYF | TGTGCCAGCAGCTTCGTGACAGATACGCAGTATTTT | NA | TRBJ2-3 | NA | TRBV7-8
CASSANQGFEQFF | TGCGCCAGCAGTGCGAACCAGGGTTTCGAGCAGTTCTTC | NA | TRBJ2-1 | NA | TRBV10-1
CASSEGADTEAFF | TGTGCCAGCAGTGAGGGGGCGGACACTGAAGCTTTCTTT | NA | TRBJ1-1 | few | TRBV6-1
CASSQGITGFPQHF | TGCGCCAGCAGCCAAGGTATTACAGGGTTCCCCCAGCATTTT | NA | TRBJ1-5 | NA | TRBV4-1
CASRMETRGNQPQHF | TGTGCCAGTAGAATGGAGACTAGGGGCAATCAGCCCCAGCATTTT | NA | TRBJ1-5 | NA | TRBV19
CASSLQISGTGGTDTQYF | TGCGCCAGCAGCTTGCAAATATCCGGGACAGGAGGCACAGATACGCAGTATTTT | TRBD1 | TRBJ2-3 | NA | TRBV5-1
CASSQEWTGGTRLHF | TGTGCCAGCAGCCAAGAGTGGACAGGGGGGACCCGCCTCCACTTT | TRBD1 | TRBJ1-6 | NA | TRBV3-1/TRBV3-2
CASSLGQLSYEQYF | TGCGCCAGCAGCTTGGGACAGCTGTCCTACGAGCAGTACTTC | NA | TRBJ2-7 | once | TRBV5-1
CASSMRGEAYNEQFF | TGTGCCAGTAGTATGCGTGGGGAGGCTTACAATGAGCAGTTCTTC | NA | TRBJ2-1 | NA | TRBV19
CSVEGITQEILSTDTQYF | TGCAGCGTTGAAGGGATCACACAGGAGATACTTAGCACAGATACGCAGTATTTT | NA | TRBJ2-3 | NA | TRBV29-1
CASSPYGGANEQYF | TGTGCCAGCAGCCCCTATGGAGGGGCGAACGAGCAGTACTTC | NA | TRBJ2-7 | NA | TRBV7-3
CASSPRQGNSPLHF | TGTGCCAGCTCACCTCGACAGGGGAATTCACCCCTCCACTTT | TRBD1 | TRBJ1-6 | few | TRBV18
CASSLSQAGDSYEQYF | TGTGCCAGCAGCTTGAGCCAAGCGGGGGACTCCTACGAGCAGTACTTC | TRBD2 | TRBJ2-7 | NA | TRBV5-6
CAWSEVREQYF | TGTGCCTGGAGTGAGGTGAGGGAGCAGTACTTC | NA | TRBJ2-7 | NA | TRBV30
CATSNQLNQPQHF | TGTGCCACTAGTAATCAGCTCAATCAGCCCCAGCATTTT | NA | TRBJ1-5 | NA | TRBV6-5
CASSLRRGGAPPYNEQFF | TGTGCCAGCAGTTTAAGGCGCGGGGGGGCGCCTCCCTACAATGAGCAGTTCTTC | TRBD2 | TRBJ2-1 | NA | TRBV27
CASSVGGQPLLAFF | TGTGCCAGCAGCGTAGGTGGACAGCCCCTTCTGGCTTTCTTT | NA | TRBJ1-1 | few | TRBV9
CASSFGGPRTEAFF | TGTGCCAGCAGCTTCGGGGGGCCGAGGACTGAAGCTTTCTTT | NA | TRBJ1-1 | NA | TRBV5-6
CASSFGTSLFSYEQFF | TGTGCCAGCAGCTTCGGGACTAGTTTATTCAGCTATGAGCAGTTCTTC | TRBD2 | TRBJ2-1 | NA | TRBV5-6
CASTPPGLAGTRKTQYF | TGTGCCAGCACCCCCCCGGGACTAGCGGGAACCCGGAAGACCCAGTACTTC | TRBD2 | TRBJ2-5 | NA | TRBV2
CASSLAVGGENGYTF | TGTGCCAGCAGCTTGGCGGTGGGGGGGGAGAATGGCTACACCTTC | NA | TRBJ1-2 | NA | TRBV5-6
CASSPKHTGYTTNEKLFF | TGTGCCAGCAGTCCTAAACACACAGGGTACACAACTAATGAAAAACTGTTTTTT | NA | TRBJ1-4 | NA | TRBV2
CASSPGQELQETQYF | TGTGCCAGCAGCCCGGGACAAGAGCTACAAGAGACCCAGTACTTC | NA | TRBJ2-5 | NA | TRBV7-6
CASSQGTSGGYTF | TGTGCCAGCTCACAGGGGACATCGGGCGGCTACACCTTC | TRBD1 | TRBJ1-2 | few | TRBV12-3/TRBV12-4
CASSPGTGSNSPLHF | TGCGCCAGCAGCCCTGGGACAGGGTCAAATTCACCCCTCCACTTT | TRBD1 | TRBJ1-6 | NA | TRBV5-1
CASSEGQSYEQYF | TGCGCCAGCAGTGAAGGACAATCCTACGAGCAGTACTTC | NA | TRBJ2-7 | NA | TRBV10-1
CASSSTSIPYEQYF | TGTGCCAGCAGCTCGACTAGTATCCCCTACGAGCAGTACTTC | NA | TRBJ2-7 | NA | TRBV5-4
CASRDPAGYEQYF | TGTGCCAGCAGAGATCCGGCGGGCTACGAGCAGTACTTC | NA | TRBJ2-7 | few | TRBV2
CASSPGLRGLYEQYF | TGTGCCAGCTCACCCGGCCTAAGAGGACTCTACGAGCAGTACTTC | NA | TRBJ2-7 | NA | TRBV18
CASTISGEGYNEQFF | TGTGCCAGCACCATCAGCGGGGAAGGTTACAATGAGCAGTTCTTC | TRBD2 | TRBJ2-1 | NA | TRBV6-5
CASSVGQTGELFF | TGCGCCAGCAGTGTTGGACAGACCGGGGAGCTGTTTTTT | NA | TRBJ2-2 | NA | TRBV10-1
CASSLWGEWNQPQHF | TGTGCCAGCAGTTTGTGGGGGGAGTGGAATCAGCCCCAGCATTTT | NA | TRBJ1-5 | NA | TRBV28
CASSQDLLAASGYTF | TGTGCCAGCAGCCAAGATCTCTTAGCCGCCTCTGGCTACACCTTC | NA | TRBJ1-2 | once | TRBV14
CASSQTQGYYGYTF | TGCGCCAGCAGCCAGACTCAGGGGTATTATGGCTACACCTTC | NA | TRBJ1-2 | NA | TRBV4-1
CASSPRGLGQASAFF | TGTGCCAGCTCACCAAGGGGGTTGGGGCAAGCTTCGGCTTTCTTT | NA | TRBJ1-1 | NA | TRBV18
CASSGGSNPGQGLLSNQPQHF | TGTGCCAGCAGTGGGGGAAGTAATCCAGGACAGGGGCTGTTGAGCAATCAGCCCCAGCATTTT | TRBD1 | TRBJ1-5 | NA | TRBV2
CASSPGSGQGASGANVLTF | TGTGCCAGCAGCCCTGGGTCGGGGCAGGGGGCTTCTGGGGCCAACGTCCTGACTTTC | TRBD1 | TRBJ2-6 | few | TRBV11-3
CASSLGTGVKNEQYF | TGTGCCAGCAGCTTAGGAACAGGCGTCAAGAACGAGCAGTACTTC | NA | TRBJ2-7 | NA | TRBV7-7
CASRWGQNTEAFF | TGTGCCAGCAGGTGGGGACAGAACACTGAAGCTTTCTTT | NA | TRBJ1-1 | NA | TRBV12-3/TRBV12-4
CAISESVHSNEQFF | TGTGCCATCAGTGAGTCGGTGCACTCCAATGAGCAGTTCTTC | NA | TRBJ2-1 | NA | TRBV10-3
CASSYGTGVSPLHF | TGTGCCAGCAGTTACGGGACAGGGGTCTCACCCCTCCACTTT | TRBD1 | TRBJ1-6 | NA | TRBV6-5
CASRRQTGGWVGESPLHF | TGTGCCAGCAGAAGACAGACAGGTGGGTGGGTCGGTGAATCACCCCTCCACTTT | NA | TRBJ1-6 | NA | TRBV27
CAWSFRKGTSYEQYF | TGTGCCTGGAGTTTTAGAAAGGGGACTTCCTACGAGCAGTACTTC | NA | TRBJ2-7 | NA | TRBV30
CASSPFGGETQYF | TGTGCCAGCAGCCCGTTCGGGGGGGAGACCCAGTACTTC | TRBD2 | TRBJ2-5 | NA | TRBV4-2
CASSRSGQVGNQPQHF | TGTGCCAGCAGCCGATCGGGACAGGTAGGCAATCAGCCCCAGCATTTT | TRBD1 | TRBJ1-5 | NA | TRBV7-9
CSVRTNTGELFF | TGCAGCGTCAGGACGAACACCGGGGAGCTGTTTTTT | NA | TRBJ2-2 | NA | TRBV29-1
CASSQVDRSYTF | TGCGCCAGCAGCCAGGTGGACAGAAGCTACACCTTC | NA | TRBJ1-2 | few | TRBV4-1